This TCR beta chain was captured by sequencing in a study of Ad26.COV2.S vaccination and SARS-CoV-2 variants. At the level of the study: Intramuscularly, Ad26.COV2.S was given either once or twice, 56 days apart. Study-wide points: People given the vaccine had a wider spike-specific TCR breadth than placebo recipients did.

A word on this clone: Its antigen is unknown.

Data came from immunoSEQ multiplex PCR; TCRdb stores just in-frame clones and leaves some out. Here the sample spans roughly 320,000 clones, around four fifths being singletons. Treatment: about 20 received Ad26.COV2.S at low or high dose, single or two shots; a few received placebo; per-sample allocation not given. The investigators took samples on day 63 after the first vaccine or placebo injection. V gave up 2 bases and J gave up 2 bases, with 9 bases separating them. The germline CDR1 and CDR2 sequences are LGHDT and YNNKEL (reference sequence). The CDR3 is 15 residues long. The origin of this receptor is a person aged 18-65 years who received the Ad26.COV2.S COVID-19 vaccine or a placebo. J is TRBJ1-4 and V is TRBV3-1 (or the pseudogene TRBV3-2); possibly TRBD1 for D (6 bases). The sample consisted of peripheral blood, taken in a trial of Ad26.COV2.S vaccine versus placebo. CDR3: CASSQRGITNEKLFF. The CDR3 region has the DNA TGTGCCAGCAGCCAAAGGGGGATCACTAATGAAAAACTGTTTTTT.